This TCR beta chain is drawn from a study of blood T cell repertoires in COVID-19. Across the study: Nucleic acid was either cDNA or gDNA, and it came from T cells, B-cell-depleted T cells, or PBMCs.

Germline V gene lookup returns CDR1 GTSNPN and CDR2 SVGIG (reference sequence). There are 13 residues in the CDR3. V lost 4 bases and J lost 8, with 12 bases in between. Profiling relied on immunoSEQ multiplex PCR, and the TCRdb table lists in-frame clones only, not all of them. The table shows roughly 280,000 clones, with around nine tenths occurring only once. Sequenced sample: peripheral blood. The chain is built from TRBV30 and TRBJ1-6, with D uncertain. This clonotype originated in a man aged 40-49 years with active or convalescent COVID-19. CDR3 sequence: CAWIRKGDSPLHF. CDR3 DNA sequence: TGTGCCTGGATTAGAAAGGGAGATTCACCCCTCCACTTT.